Shown below are 5 T cell receptor beta chains from a single sample sequenced in a study of blood T cell repertoires in COVID-19. Clones were read by immunoSEQ multiplex PCR, and TCRdb kept only the in-frame ones, dropping some. The table shows roughly 110,000 clones, with about nine tenths occurring only once. The sequenced material came from peripheral blood. The receptors were sampled from a man aged 45 to 65 with active or convalescent COVID-19.

This chain uses TRBV15 with TRBJ2-3, with TRBD1 matching 9 bases. V shed 4 bases, J shed 4 bases, and the junction held 9 bases outside the gene matches. The CDR3 length is 16 residues. CDR1 LNHNV and CDR2 YYDKDF come from the germline V gene (reference sequence). The CDR3 here is CATSTGDRVGADTQYF. The CDR3 DNA is TGTGCCACCAGCACCGGGGACAGGGTTGGGGCAGATACGCAGTATTTT.

CDR3 DNA sequence: TGCGCCAGCAGCTTTGAGGGAGACACTGAAGCTTTCTTT. It is translated as CASSFEGDTEAFF. This sequence joins TRBV5-1 and TRBJ1-1; D not certain. The CDR3 has 13 residues. The V gene's germline CDR1 is SGHRS and CDR2 YFSETQ. The V end was cut by 2 bases, the J end by 3 bases, with 8 bases between. Full variable domain (missing parts from reference TRBV5-1 and TRBJ1-1): KAGVTQTPRYLIKTRGQQVTLSCSPISGHRSVSWYQQTPGQGLQFLFEYFSETQRNKGNFPGRFSGRQFSNSRSEMNVSTLELGDSALYLCASSFEGDTEAFFGQGTRLTVV.

In this sample, this clone turned up once. The chain links TRBV27 to TRBJ1-3; TRBD1 matches at 8 bases. Looked up from germline, CDR1 is MNHEY and CDR2 is SMNVEV (reference sequence). Germline trimming cut 3 bases from V and 5 bases from J; bases unmatched to any gene: 3. There are 14 residues in the CDR3. The CDR3 DNA is TGTGCCAGCAGTTTTACAGGGGGTCGAAACACCATATATTTT. Residues: CASSFTGGRNTIYF.

This sequence joins TRBV19 and TRBJ2-7; 7 bases are a match to TRBD1. V shed 4 bases, J shed 3 bases, and the junction held 3 bases outside the gene matches. The CDR3 sequence is 13 residues long. CDR1 and CDR2 (germline): LNHDA, SQIVND (reference sequence). The CDR3 region has the DNA TGTGCCAGTAGTACCGGGACAGACTACGAGCAGTACTTC. Translation: CASSTGTDYEQYF.

This rearrangement joins TRBV7-9 to TRBJ1-4, with a weak D call TRBD1 (6 bases). CDR1 and CDR2 from the germline V gene are SEHNR and FQNEAQ (reference sequence). The CDR3 is 14 amino acids. V was cut by 2 bases and J by 7 bases, with 11 bases left in between. CDR3 nucleotides: TGTGCCAGCAGCTTACGGGGGGCCGGTGAAAAACTGTTTTTT. It specifies CASSLRGAGEKLFF. Full variable domain (rest looked up from reference TRBV7-9 and TRBJ1-4): DTGVSQNPRHKITKRGQNVTFRCDPISEHNRLYWYRQTLGQGPEFLTYFQNEAQLEKSRLLSDRFSAERPKGSFSTLEIQRTEQGDSAMYLCASSLRGAGEKLFFGSGTQLSVL.